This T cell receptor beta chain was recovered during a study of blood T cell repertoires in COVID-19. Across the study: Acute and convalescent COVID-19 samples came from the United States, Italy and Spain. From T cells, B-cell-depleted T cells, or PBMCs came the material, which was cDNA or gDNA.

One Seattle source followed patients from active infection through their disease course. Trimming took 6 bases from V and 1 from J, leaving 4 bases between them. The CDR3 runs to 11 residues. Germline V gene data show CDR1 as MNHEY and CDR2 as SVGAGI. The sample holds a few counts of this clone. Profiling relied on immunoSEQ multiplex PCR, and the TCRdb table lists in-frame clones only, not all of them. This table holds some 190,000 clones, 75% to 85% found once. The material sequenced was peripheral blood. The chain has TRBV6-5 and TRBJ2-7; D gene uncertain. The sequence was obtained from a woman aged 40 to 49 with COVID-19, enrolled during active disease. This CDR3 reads CASRQSYEQYF. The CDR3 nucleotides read TGTGCCAGCAGACAATCCTACGAGCAGTACTTC.